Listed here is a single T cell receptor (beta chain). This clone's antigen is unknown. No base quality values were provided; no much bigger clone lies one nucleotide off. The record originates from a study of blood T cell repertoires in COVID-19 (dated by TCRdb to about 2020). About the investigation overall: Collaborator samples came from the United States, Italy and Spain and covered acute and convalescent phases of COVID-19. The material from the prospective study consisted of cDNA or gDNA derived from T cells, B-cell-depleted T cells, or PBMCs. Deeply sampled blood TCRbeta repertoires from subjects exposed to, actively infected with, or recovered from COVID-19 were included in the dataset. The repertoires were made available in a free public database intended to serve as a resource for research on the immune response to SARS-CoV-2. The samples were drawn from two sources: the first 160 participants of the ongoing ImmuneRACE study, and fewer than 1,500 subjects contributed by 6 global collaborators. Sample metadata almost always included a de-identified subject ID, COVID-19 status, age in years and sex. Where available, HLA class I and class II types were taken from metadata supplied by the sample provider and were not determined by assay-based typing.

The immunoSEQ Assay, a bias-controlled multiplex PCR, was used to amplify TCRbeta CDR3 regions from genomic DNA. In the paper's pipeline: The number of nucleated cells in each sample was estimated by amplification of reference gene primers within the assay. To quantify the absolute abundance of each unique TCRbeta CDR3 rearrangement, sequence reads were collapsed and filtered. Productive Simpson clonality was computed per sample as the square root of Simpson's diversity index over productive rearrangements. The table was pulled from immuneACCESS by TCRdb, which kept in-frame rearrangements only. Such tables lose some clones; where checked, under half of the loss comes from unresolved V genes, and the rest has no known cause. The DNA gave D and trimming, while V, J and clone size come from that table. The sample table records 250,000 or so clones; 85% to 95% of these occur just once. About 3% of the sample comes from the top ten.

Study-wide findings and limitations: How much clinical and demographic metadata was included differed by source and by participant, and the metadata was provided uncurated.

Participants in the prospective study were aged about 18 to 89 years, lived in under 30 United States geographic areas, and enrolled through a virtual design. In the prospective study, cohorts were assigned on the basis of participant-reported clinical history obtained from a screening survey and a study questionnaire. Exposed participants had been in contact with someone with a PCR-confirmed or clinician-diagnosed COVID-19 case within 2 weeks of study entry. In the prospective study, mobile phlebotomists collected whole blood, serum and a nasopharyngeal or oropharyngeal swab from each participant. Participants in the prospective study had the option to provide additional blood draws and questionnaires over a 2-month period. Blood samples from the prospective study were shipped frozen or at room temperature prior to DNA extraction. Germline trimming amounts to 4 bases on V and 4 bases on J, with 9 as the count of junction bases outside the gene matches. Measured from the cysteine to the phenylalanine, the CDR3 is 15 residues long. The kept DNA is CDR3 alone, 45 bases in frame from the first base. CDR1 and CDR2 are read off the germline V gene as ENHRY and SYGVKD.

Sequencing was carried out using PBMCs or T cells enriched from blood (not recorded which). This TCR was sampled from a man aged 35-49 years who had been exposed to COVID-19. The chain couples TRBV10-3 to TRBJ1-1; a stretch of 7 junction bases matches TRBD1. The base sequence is TGTGCCATCAGTGGACCTGGGCAGGGGGGCACTGAAGCTTTCTTT. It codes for CAISGPGQGGTEAFF.